This TCR beta chain is from a study of radiation and T cells in renal cell carcinoma. Points on this clone: Its target is unknown.

Here immunoSEQ multiplex PCR was the method, and the copy in TCRdb shows in-frame clones only, minus some. The repertoire holds some 120,000 clones, with 75% to 90% as singletons. Time point here: blood 2 weeks post-SBRT. Treatment meaning: 15 Gy SBRT to primary tumor, nephrectomy 4 weeks later. The patient's renal cell carcinoma had clear cell pathology. Trimming removed 7 bases at V and 3 bases at J, with 16 bases between. CDR3 length equals 15 residues. In germline, CDR1 is MNHEY, CDR2 SVGAGI. General study results and limits: In blood, top tumor clones expanded by 2 weeks, shrinking by 4.

The chain joins TRBV6-5 to TRBJ1-5; D gene unclear. Sequences were derived from blood, sampled from a patient whose treatment included radiotherapy and nephrectomy. This sequence originates from a woman aged 60 to 75 with renal cell carcinoma. In DNA, the CDR3 is TGTGCCAGCATTACTCATCAGGACTTCAATCAGCCCCAGCATTTT. This translates into CASITHQDFNQPQHF.